This T cell receptor (beta chain) was retrieved from a study of T cells in localized non-small cell lung cancer. To note about this clone: As yet, its antigen is unknown.

Study outcomes and limitations: Uninvolved adjacent lung, not tumor, had the highest T cell clonality. Those with higher blood T cell density had longer overall survival. One tumor region alone was sequenced, and heterogeneity therefore remains possible.

The protocol was immunoSEQ multiplex PCR, while the TCRdb copy is restricted to in-frame clones and leaves out a portion. Of tens of thousands of clones listed, 75% to 90% are singletons. Germline assignment: CDR1 MNHEY and CDR2 SMNVEV (reference sequence). This CDR3 has 14 residues. Trimming at V came to 4 bases and at J to 4 bases, leaving 5 bases not matched to a gene. V and J are TRBV27 and TRBJ2-3, with TRBD1 matching over 7 bases. The receptor was derived from a man aged 35 to 70 with stage I lung adenocarcinoma. The material sequenced was peripheral blood, taken before any cancer treatment. The CDR3 DNA follows: TGTGCCAGCAGTTCCCGGACAGGTGCAGATACGCAGTATTTT. Translated, it gives CASSSRTGADTQYF.